Below, 2 T cell receptor beta chains from the same sample are listed, as sequenced in a study of cytomegalovirus exposure and HLA in healthy donors. Here immunoSEQ multiplex PCR was the method, and the copy in TCRdb shows in-frame clones only, minus some. The sample holds 150,000 to 200,000 clones, approximately 89% seen once. The sequencing input was PBMCs. The receptors stem from a man aged 18-30 years in good health and CMV-seropositive.

The chain couples TRBV5-6 to TRBJ2-1, with 8 nucleotides matching TRBD2. Trimming cost V 4 bases and J 4 bases; bases outside gene matches: 7. This CDR3 contains 15 residues. CDR1 SGHDT and CDR2 YYEEEE come from the germline V gene. CDR3 nucleotide sequence: TGTGCCAGCAGCCCAGCGGGAGTTTTGTACAATGAGCAGTTCTTC. Translating it yields CASSPAGVLYNEQFF.

This clone was found once. V usage is TRBV27 and J usage is TRBJ1-1; 9 bases agree with TRBD1. V shed 8 bases, J shed 5 bases, and the junction held 9 bases outside the gene matches. This CDR3 is 14 amino acids long. The germline V gene encodes CDR1 MNHEY and CDR2 SMNVEV (reference sequence). The CDR3 sequence: CASGDREVITEAFF. CDR3 DNA: TGTGCCAGCGGGGACAGGGAGGTGATAACTGAAGCTTTCTTT.